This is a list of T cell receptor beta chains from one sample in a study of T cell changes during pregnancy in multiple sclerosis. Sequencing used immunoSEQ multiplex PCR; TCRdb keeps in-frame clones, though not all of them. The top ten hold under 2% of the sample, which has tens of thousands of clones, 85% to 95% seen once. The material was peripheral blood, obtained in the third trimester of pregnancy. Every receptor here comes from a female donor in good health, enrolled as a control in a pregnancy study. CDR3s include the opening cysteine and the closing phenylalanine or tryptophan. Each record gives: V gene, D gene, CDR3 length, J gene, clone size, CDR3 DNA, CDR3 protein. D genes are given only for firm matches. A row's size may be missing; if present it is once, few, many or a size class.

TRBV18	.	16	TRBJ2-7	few	TGTGCCAGCTCACCCGGAATTCAAGCGGGCGTCTACGAGCAGTACTTC	CASSPGIQAGVYEQYF
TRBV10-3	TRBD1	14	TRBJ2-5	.	TGTGCCATCACCAAAGACAGGGGCCAAGAGACCCAGTACTTC	CAITKDRGQETQYF
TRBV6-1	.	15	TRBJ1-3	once	TGTGCCAGCAGCCTTTATGGGCCTCCTGGAAACACCATATATTTT	CASSLYGPPGNTIYF
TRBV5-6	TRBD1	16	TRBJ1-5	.	TGTGCCAGCAGCCGTGGGCCACAGGGGAGCAATCAGCCCCAGCATTTT	CASSRGPQGSNQPQHF
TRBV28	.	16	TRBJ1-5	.	TGTGCCAGCAGCCATAACGGGGCGGGACTGCATCAGCCCCAGCATTTT	CASSHNGAGLHQPQHF
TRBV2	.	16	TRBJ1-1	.	TGTGCCAGCAGTGAAGCAGAGGACAGTCTGAACACTGAAGCTTTCTTT	CASSEAEDSLNTEAFF
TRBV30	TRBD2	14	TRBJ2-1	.	TGTGCCTCCACTAGCGCAAGCTCCTACAATGAGCAGTTCTTC	CASTSASSYNEQFF
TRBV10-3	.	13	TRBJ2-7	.	TGTGCCATCAGTGAGACGCAGGGCTACGAGCAGTACTTC	CAISETQGYEQYF
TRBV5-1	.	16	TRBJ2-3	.	TGCGCCAGCAGCTTGGAAGGCAGGGGTGGTACAGATACGCAGTATTTT	CASSLEGRGGTDTQYF
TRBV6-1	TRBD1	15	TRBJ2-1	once	TGTGCCAGCCGCCCTGGACAGGGTAGCGACAATGAGCAGTTCTTC	CASRPGQGSDNEQFF
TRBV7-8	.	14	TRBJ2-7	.	TGTGCCAGCACCCAAGGTGTCGGAGCCTACGAGCAGTACTTC	CASTQGVGAYEQYF
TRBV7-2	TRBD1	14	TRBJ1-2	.	TGTGCCAGCAGCCCAGGGGGACAGGGTAATGGCTACACCTTC	CASSPGGQGNGYTF
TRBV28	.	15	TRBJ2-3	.	TGTGCCAGCAGTCCGCCGAGGACAGTCACAGATACGCAGTATTTT	CASSPPRTVTDTQYF
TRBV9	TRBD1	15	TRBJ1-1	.	TGTGCCAGCAGCCCATGGACAGGGGCTCACACTGAAGCTTTCTTT	CASSPWTGAHTEAFF
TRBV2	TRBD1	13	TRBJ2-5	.	TGTGCCAGCAGACCCGACAGGGTGGAGACCCAGTACTTC	CASRPDRVETQYF
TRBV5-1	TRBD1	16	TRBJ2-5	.	TGCGCCAGCAGACTTACCCCGGACAGGGTAGGAGAGACCCAGTACTTC	CASRLTPDRVGETQYF
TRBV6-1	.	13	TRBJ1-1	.	TGTGCCGTGGGGAGGTTGCTGAACACTGAAGCTTTCTTT	CAVGRLLNTEAFF
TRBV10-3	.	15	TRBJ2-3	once	TGTGCCATCAGTTCGACAGAGACTAGCACAGATACGCAGTATTTT	CAISSTETSTDTQYF
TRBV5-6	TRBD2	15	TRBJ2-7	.	TGTGCCAGCAGCCCCGGCGGGGGGGCCTCCTACGAGCAGTACTTC	CASSPGGGASYEQYF
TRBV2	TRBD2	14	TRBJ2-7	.	TGTGCCAGCACCAATCAGCGGGGGGCCTACGAGCAGTACTTC	CASTNQRGAYEQYF
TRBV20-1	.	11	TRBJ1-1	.	TGCAGTGCTAGAAGGAGCACTGAAGCTTTCTTT	CSARRSTEAFF
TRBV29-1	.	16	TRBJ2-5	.	TGCAGCGTTGGGGGGACTTACAGAAGGCAGAAAGAGACCCAGTACTTC	CSVGGTYRRQKETQYF